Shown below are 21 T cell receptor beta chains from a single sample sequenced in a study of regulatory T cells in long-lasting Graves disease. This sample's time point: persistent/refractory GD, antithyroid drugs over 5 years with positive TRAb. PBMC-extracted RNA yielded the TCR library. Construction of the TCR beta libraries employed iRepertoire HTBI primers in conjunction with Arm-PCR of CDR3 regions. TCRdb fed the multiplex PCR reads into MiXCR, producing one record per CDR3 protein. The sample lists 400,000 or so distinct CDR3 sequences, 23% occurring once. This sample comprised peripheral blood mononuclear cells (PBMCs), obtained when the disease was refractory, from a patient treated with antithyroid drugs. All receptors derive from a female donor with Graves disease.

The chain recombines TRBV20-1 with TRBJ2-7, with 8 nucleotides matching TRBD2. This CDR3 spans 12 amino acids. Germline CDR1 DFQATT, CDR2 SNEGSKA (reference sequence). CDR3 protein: CRAGASRGEQYF. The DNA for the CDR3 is TGCAGAGCGGGGGCTAGCCGGGGCGAGCAGTACTTC.

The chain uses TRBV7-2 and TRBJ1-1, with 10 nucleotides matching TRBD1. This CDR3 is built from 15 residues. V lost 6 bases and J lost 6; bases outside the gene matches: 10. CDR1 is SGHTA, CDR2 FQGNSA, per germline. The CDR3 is CASRPGQGVTPEAFF. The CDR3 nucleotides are TGTGCCAGCAGACCTGGACAGGGGGTTACCCCTGAAGCTTTCTTT.

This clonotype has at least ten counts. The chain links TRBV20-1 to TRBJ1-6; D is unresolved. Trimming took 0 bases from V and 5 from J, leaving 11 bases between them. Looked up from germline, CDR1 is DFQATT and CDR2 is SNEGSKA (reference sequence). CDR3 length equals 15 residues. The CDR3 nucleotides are TGCAGTGCTAGAGAGAGCACGGTAGATAATTCACCCCTCCACTTT. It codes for CSARESTVDNSPLHF.

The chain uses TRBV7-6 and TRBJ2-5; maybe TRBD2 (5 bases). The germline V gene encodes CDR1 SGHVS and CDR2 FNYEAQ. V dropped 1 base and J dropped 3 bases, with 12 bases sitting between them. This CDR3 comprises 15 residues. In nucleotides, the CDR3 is TGTGCCAGCAGCTTAGACGGGATTGGGGAAGAGACCCAGTACTTC. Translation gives CASSLDGIGEETQYF. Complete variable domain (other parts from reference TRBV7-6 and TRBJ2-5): GAGVSQSPRYKVTKRGQDVALRCDPISGHVSLYWYRQALGQGPEFLTYFNYEAQQDKSGLPNDRFSAERPEGSISTLTIQRTEQRDSAMYRCASSLDGIGEETQYFGPGTRLLVL.

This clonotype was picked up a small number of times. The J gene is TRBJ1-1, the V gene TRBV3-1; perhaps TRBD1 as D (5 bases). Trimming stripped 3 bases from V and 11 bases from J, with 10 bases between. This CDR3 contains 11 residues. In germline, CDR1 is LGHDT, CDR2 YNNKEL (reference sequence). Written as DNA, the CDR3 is TGTGCCAGCAGCCATTCAGGGAACGCTTTCTTT. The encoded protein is CASSHSGNAFF.

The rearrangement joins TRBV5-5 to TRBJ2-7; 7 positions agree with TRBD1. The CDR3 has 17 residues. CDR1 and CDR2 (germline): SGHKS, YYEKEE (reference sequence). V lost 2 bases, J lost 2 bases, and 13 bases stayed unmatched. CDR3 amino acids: CASSFHAIRDRAYEQYF. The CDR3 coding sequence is TGTGCCAGCAGCTTTCACGCGATCCGAGACAGGGCCTACGAGCAGTACTTC.

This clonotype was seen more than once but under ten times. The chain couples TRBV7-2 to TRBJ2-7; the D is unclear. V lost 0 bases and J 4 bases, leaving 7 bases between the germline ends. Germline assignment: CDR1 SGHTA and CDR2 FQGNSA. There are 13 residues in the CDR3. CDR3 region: CASSLAEPYEQYF. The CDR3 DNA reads TGTGCCAGCAGCTTAGCGGAGCCTTACGAGCAGTACTTC.

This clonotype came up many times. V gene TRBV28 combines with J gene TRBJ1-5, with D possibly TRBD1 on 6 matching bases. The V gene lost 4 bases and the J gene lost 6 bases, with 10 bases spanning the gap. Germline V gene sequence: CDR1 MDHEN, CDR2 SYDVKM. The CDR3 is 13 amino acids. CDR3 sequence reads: CASSSGEAQPQHF. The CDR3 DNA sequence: TGTGCCAGCAGTTCAGGGGAGGCTCAGCCCCAGCATTTT.

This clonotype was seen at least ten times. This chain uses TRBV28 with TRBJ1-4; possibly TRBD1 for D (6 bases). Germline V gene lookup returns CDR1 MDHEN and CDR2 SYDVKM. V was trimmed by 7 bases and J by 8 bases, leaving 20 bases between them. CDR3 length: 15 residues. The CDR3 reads CASTGHTGRIEKLFF. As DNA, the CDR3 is TGTGCCAGCACGGGCCATACAGGGAGGATCGAAAAACTGTTTTTT.

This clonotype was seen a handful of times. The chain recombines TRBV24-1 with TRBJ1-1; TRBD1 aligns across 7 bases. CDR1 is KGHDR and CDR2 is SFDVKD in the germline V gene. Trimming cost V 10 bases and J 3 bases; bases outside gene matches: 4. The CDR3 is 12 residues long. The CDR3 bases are TGTGCCACTTCGCAGGGGGACACTGAAGCTTTCTTT. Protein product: CATSQGDTEAFF.

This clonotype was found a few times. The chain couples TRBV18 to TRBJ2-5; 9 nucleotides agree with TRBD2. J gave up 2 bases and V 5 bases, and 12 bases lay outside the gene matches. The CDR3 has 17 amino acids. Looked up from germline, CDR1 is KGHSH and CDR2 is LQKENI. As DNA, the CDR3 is TGTGCCAGCTCAGTAAACCCACCGGGACTAGCTCAAGAGACCCAGTACTTC. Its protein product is CASSVNPPGLAQETQYF.

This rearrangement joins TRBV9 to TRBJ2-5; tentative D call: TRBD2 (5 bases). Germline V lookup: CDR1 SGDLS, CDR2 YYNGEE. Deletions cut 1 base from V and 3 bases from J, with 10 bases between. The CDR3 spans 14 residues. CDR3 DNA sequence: TGTGCCAGCAGCGTAACAGCGGAAGAAGAGACCCAGTACTTC. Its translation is CASSVTAEEETQYF.

This CDR3 reads CASSPPAPCVEVKNTGELFF. The CDR3 DNA is TGTGCCAGCTCACCACCGGCCCCCTGCGTTGAGGTCAAGAACACCGGGGAGCTGTTTTTT. The V and J genes are TRBV18 and TRBJ2-2; D is undetermined. The CDR3 runs 20 residues. Germline CDR1 KGHSH, CDR2 LQKENI. V shed 0 bases and J shed 1 base, with 21 bases lying between them.

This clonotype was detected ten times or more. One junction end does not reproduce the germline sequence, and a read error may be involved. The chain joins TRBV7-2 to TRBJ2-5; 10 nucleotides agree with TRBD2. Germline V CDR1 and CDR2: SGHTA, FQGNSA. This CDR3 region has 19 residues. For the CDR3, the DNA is TGTGCCAGCAGCCTAGCCCCGCTGTCGCTAGCGGGAGAGGGGGAGACCCAGTACTTC. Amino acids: CASSLAPLSLAGEGETQYF.

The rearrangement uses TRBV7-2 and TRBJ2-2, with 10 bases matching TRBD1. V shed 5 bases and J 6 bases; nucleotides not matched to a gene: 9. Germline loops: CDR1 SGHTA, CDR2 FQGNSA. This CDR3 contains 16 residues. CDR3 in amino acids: CASSRWTGGISGELFF. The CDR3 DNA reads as TGTGCCAGCAGCCGTTGGACAGGGGGAATCTCCGGGGAGCTGTTTTTT.

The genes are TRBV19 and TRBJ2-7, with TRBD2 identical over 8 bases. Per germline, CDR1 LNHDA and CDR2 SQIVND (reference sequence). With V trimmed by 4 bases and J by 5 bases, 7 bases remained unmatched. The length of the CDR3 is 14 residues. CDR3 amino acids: CASSTGTRVNEQYF. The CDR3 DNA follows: TGTGCCAGTAGTACCGGGACTAGAGTTAACGAGCAGTACTTC.

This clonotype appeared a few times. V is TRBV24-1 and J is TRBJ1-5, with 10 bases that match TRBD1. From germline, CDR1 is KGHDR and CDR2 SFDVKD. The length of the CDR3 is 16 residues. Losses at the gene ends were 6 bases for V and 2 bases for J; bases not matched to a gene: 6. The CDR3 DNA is TGTGCCACCAGTACCGGACAGGGGGAACGCAATCAGCCCCAGCATTTT. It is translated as CATSTGQGERNQPQHF.

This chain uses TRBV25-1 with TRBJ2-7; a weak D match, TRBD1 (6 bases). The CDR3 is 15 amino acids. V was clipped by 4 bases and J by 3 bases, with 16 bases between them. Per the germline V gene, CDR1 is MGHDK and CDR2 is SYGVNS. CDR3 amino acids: CASSGQRGSYYEQYF. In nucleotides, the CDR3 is TGTGCCAGCAGTGGACAAAGGGGGAGCTACTACGAGCAGTACTTC.

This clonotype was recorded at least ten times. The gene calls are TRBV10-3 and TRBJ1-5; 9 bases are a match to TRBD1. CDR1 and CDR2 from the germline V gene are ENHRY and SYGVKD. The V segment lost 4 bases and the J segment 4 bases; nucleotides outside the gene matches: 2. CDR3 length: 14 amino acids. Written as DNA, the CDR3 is TGTGCCATCAGTGGCGGACAGGGGAATCAGCCCCAGCATTTT. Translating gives CAISGGQGNQPQHF.

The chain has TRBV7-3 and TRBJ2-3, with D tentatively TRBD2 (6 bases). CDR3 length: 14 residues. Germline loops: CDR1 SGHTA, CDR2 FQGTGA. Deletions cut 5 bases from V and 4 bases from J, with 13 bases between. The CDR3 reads CASSHGSSADTQYF. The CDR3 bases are TGTGCCAGCAGCCACGGGAGTTCGGCAGATACGCAGTATTTT.

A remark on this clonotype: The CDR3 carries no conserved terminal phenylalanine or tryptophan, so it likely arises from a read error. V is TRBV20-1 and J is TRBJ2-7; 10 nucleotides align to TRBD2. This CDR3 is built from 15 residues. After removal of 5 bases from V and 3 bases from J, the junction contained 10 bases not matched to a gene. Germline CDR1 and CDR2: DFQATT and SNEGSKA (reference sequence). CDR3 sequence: CSAFPQREGFYEQYL. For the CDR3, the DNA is TGCAGTGCTTTCCCTCAGCGGGAGGGTTTCTACGAGCAGTACCTC.